This TCR beta chain was obtained from a study of vaccination effects on CD4 cells after COVID-19 (dated by TCRdb to 2022 to 2024). The study in broad terms: Each participant got two doses of an mRNA SARS-CoV-2 vaccine, either BNT162b2 or mRNA-1273. Cultures from other donors in the study were sequenced using the Oncomine TCR Beta short-read assay on an Illumina iSeq 100. SARS-CoV-2 spike-specific CD4+ TCR repertoires were compared before and after mRNA vaccination in COVID-19 convalescent patients and in infection-naive vaccine recipients. A total of nine to ten COVID-19 convalescent patients and a few SARS-CoV-2-naive healthy vaccine recipients were included in the full study.

In the ViraFEST assay, PBMC were stimulated with viral peptide pools, and antigen-specific CD4+ T cell clonotypes were then identified by expansion using TCR sequencing. After less than eleven days of culture, CD4+ T cells were isolated with the EasySep CD4+ T cell isolation kit. The absence of prior SARS-CoV-2 infection in healthy vaccine recipients was confirmed by negative nucleocapsid antibodies before and after vaccination. Some 2.2 million PBMC per well were cultured in IMDM with around 5.3% human AB serum, 7.5 to 10 IU/ml IL-2 and gentamicin, plus 10 ug/ml peptides. On days 3 and 7, half of the culture medium was replaced with fresh IL-2-containing medium. Unless noted otherwise, every peptide stimulation condition was cultured in triplicate wells. PBMC were separated from whole blood using Ficoll-Paque Plus gradient centrifugation and were then either cryopreserved at -140C or used fresh. The overlapping peptide pools covered the spike proteins of SARS-CoV-2 and of the common cold coronaviruses HCoV-NL63, HCoV-OC43 and HCoV-229E. The QIAamp micro DNA kit was used to extract genomic DNA from the cultured CD4+ T cells.

This clone was observed once. The target of this receptor is not known. The sample holds no much larger clone one base away, and base qualities are not on file. The library was obtained by the immunoSEQ multiplex PCR assay. DNA from the CD4+ T cells that had been cultured and isolated underwent TCR beta CDR3 sequencing. The paper's processing steps were these. Non-productive TCR sequences were removed and reads were trimmed to the CDR3 region, keeping CDR3s of at least 7 amino acids. Antigen-specific clonotypes were identified using the MANAFEST web app by comparison of expansion in peptide wells against reference cultures. To count as positive, a clone had to show expansion at FDR<0.05 compared with the reference and with all other wells, an odds ratio above 5, and a frequency above 0.1% in two replicate wells. Clonotypes significantly expanded in SARS-CoV-2 spike wells and in at least one common cold coronavirus spike condition were defined as cross-reactive. Using the stringdist R package, CDR3 similarity was measured by Levenshtein distance, and unrooted trees were constructed with ape in R 3.6.1. Not all clones reach the TCRdb copy of this immuneACCESS table, which keeps in-frame sequences only. Checked studies attribute under half of the gap to unresolved V genes and leave the rest unexplained. D and trimming were read from the DNA, whereas the V and J calls and clone size are those reported in that table. The sample contains 35,000 to 50,000 clones, around three quarters of them found a single time. The biggest ten clones account for 2.5% to 3% of the sample.

Overall results and qualifications from the work: At late post-vaccination timepoints, both infection-induced and vaccine-induced clones showed marked clonal contraction, consistent with waning T cell responses. The study was limited by a small number of convalescent patients, and early post-infection timepoints were lacking. Among healthy vaccine recipients, nearly all vaccine-induced clones were SARS-CoV-2 mono-reactive, and only 1 of 255 was cross-reactive with common cold coronaviruses.

The TCR sequence derives from a human donor who received a COVID-19 vaccine. This material consisted of CD4+ T cells from PBMCs cultured with HCoV-NL63 spike peptides, taken before COVID-19 vaccination. This specimen's cell subset or site label, per the study, means: HCoV-NL63 spike overlapping peptide pool stimulation.

The DNA reads TGTGCCAGCAGTTACTCAGTTCAGCCCCAGCATTTT. Its protein product is CASSYSVQPQHF. The chain couples TRBV6-2 or TRBV6-3 to TRBJ1-5, with the D gene call left open. V loses 0 bases, J loses 6 bases, and the germline ends lie 3 bases apart. The germline V gene gives CDR1 as MNHEY and CDR2 as SVGEGT. From its cysteine to its phenylalanine, the CDR3 spans 12 amino acids. Only CDR3 DNA is held: 36 bases, read in frame from base 1.